Below, one T cell receptor (beta chain) is given with its context. This entry is derived from a study of blood T cell repertoires in COVID-19. About the research overall: COVID-19 samples, acute and convalescent, were from the United States, Italy and Spain. Nucleic acid was either cDNA or gDNA, and it came from T cells, B-cell-depleted T cells, or PBMCs.

Seattle enrolled patients during active infection and tracked them longitudinally. V lost 3 bases to trimming and J lost 4 bases; unmatched junction nucleotides: 6. This CDR3 spans 16 amino acids. The germline CDR1 and CDR2 sequences are LNHDA and SQIVND (reference sequence). In the original analysis: By means of reference gene primer amplification, nucleated cell counts were estimated. Here immunoSEQ multiplex PCR was the method, and the copy in TCRdb shows in-frame clones only, minus some. V and J calls and clone size come straight from that table; D and trimming were deduced from the DNA. Here the sample spans about 160,000 clones, about 85% being singletons.

The clonotype was recovered from a woman aged 45-65 years with COVID-19, enrolled during active disease. The specimen sequenced was peripheral blood. The V gene is TRBV19, the J gene TRBJ1-6, with 7 positions matching TRBD1. The CDR3 loop is CASSIGRQGYNSPLHF. Written as DNA, the CDR3 is TGTGCCAGTAGTATTGGGAGACAGGGATATAATTCACCCCTCCACTTT.